The present T cell receptor (beta chain) was sequenced within a study of blood T cell repertoires in COVID-19. Study in general: T cells, B-cell-depleted T cells, or PBMCs provided the cDNA or gDNA that served as material.

The CDR3 spans 12 residues. CDR1 is SGHNT and CDR2 is YENEEA in the germline V gene. J was trimmed by 4 bases and V by 6 bases; bases with no gene match: 2. Sequencing was performed with immunoSEQ multiplex PCR; in TCRdb, only in-frame clones are kept and a portion is missing. The data contain fewer than 450,000 clones, around 87% of them singletons. Sequences were obtained from peripheral blood. The receptor was derived from a woman aged 45-59 years with COVID-19, enrolled during active disease. The chain joins TRBV11-3 to TRBJ1-1, with 7 bases lining up with TRBD1. CDR3 sequence (DNA): TGTGCCAGCAGAGGGGGCCTCACTGAAGCTTTCTTT. Protein: CASRGGLTEAFF.